The rows below give T cell receptor beta chains drawn from one sample of a study of blood T cell repertoires in COVID-19. The repertoire was sequenced with immunoSEQ multiplex PCR; TCRdb's copy has only in-frame clones and lacks some. The repertoire holds under 300,000 clones, about 83% seen once, with 10% to 15% in the top ten. Sequencing was performed on peripheral blood. The receptors were gathered from a man older than 75 with acute or convalescent COVID-19. Both conserved end residues are part of each CDR3. A D gene is named only where the DNA matches it firmly. For some rows the clone size is stated as once, few or many, or as a class when expanded; others skip it.

-	TRBV2	TRBJ1-1	TRBD1	CASSLQGAIMAFF	TGTGCCAGCAGCTTACAGGGGGCAATCATGGCTTTCTTT
-	TRBV21-1	TRBJ1-1	-	CASSKVAGKTEAFF	TGTGCCAGCAGCAAAGTGGCAGGGAAGACTGAAGCTTTCTTT
-	TRBV3-1/TRBV3-2	TRBJ1-3	TRBD1	CASSLQGKHTIYF	TGTGCCAGCAGCCTACAGGGGAAACACACCATATATTTT
-	TRBV5-1	TRBJ1-6	TRBD1	CASTDIRQGENSPLHF	TGCGCCAGCACCGACATCAGACAGGGTGAGAATTCACCCCTCCACTTT
-	TRBV4-2	TRBJ2-7	-	CASSQSTRTAEQYF	TGTGCCAGCAGCCAAAGCACCAGGACAGCCGAGCAGTACTTC
-	TRBV28	TRBJ2-2	TRBD2	CASSLPGLASHTGELFF	TGTGCCAGCAGTTTACCGGGACTAGCTAGCCACACCGGGGAGCTGTTTTTT
once	TRBV25-1	TRBJ1-5	TRBD1	CASAPTGAGDQPQHF	TGTGCCAGCGCCCCGACAGGGGCGGGCGATCAGCCCCAGCATTTT
-	TRBV18	TRBJ2-1	TRBD1	CASSPGTGGYNEQFF	TGTGCCAGCTCACCAGGGACAGGGGGGTACAATGAGCAGTTCTTC
-	TRBV11-1	TRBJ2-4	TRBD1	CASQGQAGNIQYF	TGTGCCAGCCAGGGACAGGCGGGAAACATTCAGTACTTC
-	TRBV11-1	TRBJ2-2	TRBD2	CASSRPGGIAGELFF	TGTGCCAGCAGCCGCCCCGGGGGGATCGCCGGGGAGCTGTTTTTT
-	TRBV19	TRBJ1-2	TRBD1	CASPHWADRDRFYGYTF	TGTGCCAGTCCACACTGGGCGGACAGGGACCGATTCTATGGCTACACCTTC
once	TRBV15	TRBJ1-2	TRBD1	CATSGGQGYGYTF	TGTGCCACCAGCGGGGGACAGGGGTATGGCTACACCTTC
-	TRBV3-1/TRBV3-2	TRBJ1-3	-	CASSPDFSGNTIYF	TGTGCCAGCAGCCCAGACTTCTCTGGAAACACCATATATTTT
-	TRBV4-1	TRBJ2-3	TRBD2	CASSQGRASGLRKNTQYF	TGCGCCAGCAGCCAAGGAAGGGCTAGCGGGCTTCGGAAGAATACGCAGTATTTT
-	TRBV24-1	TRBJ2-2	-	CATSEFRGAGELFF	TGTGCCACCAGTGAATTCAGGGGGGCCGGGGAGCTGTTTTTT
-	TRBV19	TRBJ1-5	TRBD1	CASMGVDRAGNQPQHF	TGTGCCAGTATGGGGGTCGACAGGGCGGGCAATCAGCCCCAGCATTTT
-	TRBV11-3	TRBJ2-7	-	CASSLQTGSFYEQYF	TGTGCCAGCAGCCTCCAGACGGGATCGTTCTACGAGCAGTACTTC
once	TRBV6-6	TRBJ2-1	-	CASRGGGQSLYNEQFF	TGTGCCAGCCGAGGGGGAGGGCAAAGCTTATACAATGAGCAGTTCTTC
-	TRBV7-2	TRBJ1-5	-	CASSFDSSNQPQHF	TGTGCCAGCAGCTTCGACTCTAGCAATCAGCCCCAGCATTTT
-	TRBV7-9	TRBJ2-4	-	CASSRTGNIQYF	TGTGCCAGCAGCCGTACAGGGAACATTCAGTACTTC
-	TRBV21-1	TRBJ2-5	-	CASSKSGQQETQYF	TGTGCCAGCAGCAAGTCGGGACAGCAAGAGACCCAGTACTTC
once	TRBV27	TRBJ1-4	-	CASSKQGLRNEKLFF	TGTGCCAGCAGTAAGCAGGGGTTACGTAATGAAAAACTGTTTTTT
-	TRBV5-5	TRBJ1-6	-	CASSFGQAGSPLHF	TGTGCCAGCAGCTTTGGGCAGGCGGGTTCACCCCTCCACTTT
-	TRBV6-6	TRBJ1-1	-	CASSGTGVNTEAFF	TGTGCCAGCAGTGGAACAGGAGTGAACACTGAAGCTTTCTTT
-	TRBV24-1	TRBJ1-2	TRBD1	CATMDRNYGYTF	TGTGCCACCATGGACAGGAACTATGGCTACACCTTC
-	TRBV7-9	TRBJ2-1	-	CASSPPSWRNPGNEQFF	TGTGCCAGCAGCCCCCCTAGCTGGCGGAACCCTGGAAATGAGCAGTTCTTC
-	TRBV5-1	TRBJ1-1	-	CASSLTASTEAFF	TGCGCCAGCAGCTTGACAGCCTCCACTGAAGCTTTCTTT
few	TRBV28	TRBJ2-1	-	CASINQGGYNEQFF	TGTGCCAGCATCAACCAGGGTGGTTACAATGAGCAGTTCTTC
-	TRBV2	TRBJ2-2	TRBD2	CASKSSGRGGELFF	TGTGCCAGCAAGTCTAGCGGGAGAGGCGGGGAGCTGTTTTTT
-	TRBV15	TRBJ1-3	-	CATSRDLWELGNTIYF	TGTGCCACCAGCAGAGATCTTTGGGAGCTTGGAAACACCATATATTTT
-	TRBV27	TRBJ1-5	-	CGLRPAYNQPQHF	TGTGGGCTGCGGCCAGCTTACAATCAGCCCCAGCATTTT
-	TRBV28	TRBJ2-2	-	CASSFDREDTGELFF	TGTGCCAGCAGTTTCGACAGGGAGGACACCGGGGAGCTGTTTTTT
-	TRBV19	TRBJ2-7	-	CATSRGGKYEQYF	TGTGCCACCTCCCGAGGGGGAAAATACGAGCAGTACTTC
-	TRBV29-1	TRBJ2-7	TRBD1	CSVSSSRGQPARGQNYEQYF	TGCAGCGTTTCCTCCTCCCGGGGACAGCCCGCGAGGGGCCAAAACTACGAGCAGTACTTC
-	TRBV7-9	TRBJ2-2	TRBD1	CASSGQGEAGELFF	TGTGCCAGCAGCGGACAGGGTGAGGCCGGGGAGCTGTTTTTT
-	TRBV5-1	TRBJ2-1	-	CASSLAWGEDEQFF	TGCGCCAGCAGCTTGGCTTGGGGGGAGGATGAGCAGTTCTTC
-	TRBV9	TRBJ2-3	TRBD2	CASSPFDVSRAGVTDTQYF	TGTGCCAGCAGCCCCTTCGACGTTAGCCGAGCGGGAGTGACAGATACGCAGTATTTT
few	TRBV5-4	TRBJ1-4	-	CASSLRGTNEKLFF	TGTGCCAGCAGCTTAAGAGGGACTAATGAAAAACTGTTTTTT
-	TRBV11-2	TRBJ2-2	TRBD2	CASSSLAGGTGELFF	TGTGCCAGCAGCTCCCTAGCGGGGGGCACCGGGGAGCTGTTTTTT
-	TRBV19	TRBJ1-5	TRBD1	CASKGTGLNQPQHF	TGTGCCAGTAAGGGGACAGGTCTCAATCAGCCCCAGCATTTT
-	TRBV7-8	TRBJ2-1	TRBD2	CASSLALAANEQFF	TGTGCCAGCAGCTTAGCACTAGCGGCCAATGAGCAGTTCTTC
few	TRBV15	TRBJ1-4	TRBD1	CATYRGGANEKLFF	TGTGCCACCTACAGGGGAGGAGCTAATGAAAAACTGTTTTTT
-	TRBV21-1	TRBJ2-7	-	CASSKVPASLSYEQYF	TGTGCCAGCAGCAAAGTACCAGCTAGCCTCTCCTACGAGCAGTACTTC
-	TRBV6-5	TRBJ1-4	-	CASSSRGGATNEKLFF	TGTGCCAGCAGTTCTCGAGGAGGGGCAACTAATGAAAAACTGTTTTTT
-	TRBV7-2	TRBJ1-1	-	CASSQLTYTEAFF	TGTGCCAGCAGCCAACTTACCTACACTGAAGCTTTCTTT
few	TRBV9	TRBJ1-4	-	CASSAGDGLGEKLFF	TGTGCCAGCAGCGCGGGGGACGGACTTGGTGAAAAACTGTTTTTT
-	TRBV29-1	TRBJ1-1	-	CSVDRGGTEAFF	TGCAGCGTGGATAGGGGAGGCACTGAAGCTTTCTTT
-	TRBV13	TRBJ2-3	TRBD1	CASSLGQGLNTQYF	TGTGCCAGCAGCCTGGGACAGGGCTTGAATACGCAGTATTTT
few	TRBV3-1/TRBV3-2	TRBJ1-1	TRBD1	CASSQGTGDMGTEAFF	TGTGCCAGCAGCCAAGGGACAGGGGATATGGGGACTGAAGCTTTCTTT